The entry that follows covers one TCR beta chain sequence. Its antigen is not identified. The sample originates from a study of vaccination effects on CD4 cells after COVID-19. Germline V CDR1 and CDR2: SGDLS, YYNGEE. The CDR3 sequence is 16 residues long. V lost 0 bases to trimming and J lost 9 bases, with 19 bases between them. Whole-study findings and limits: Long after vaccination, the clones induced by infection and by vaccine shrank markedly in size.

The repertoire was sequenced with immunoSEQ multiplex PCR; TCRdb's copy has only in-frame clones and lacks some. The sample has 45,000 to 65,000 clones, around 80% seen once. In the ViraFEST assay, antigen-specific CD4+ clonotypes were identified by expansion after peptide-pool stimulation. At the end of about ten days of culture, CD4+ T cells were isolated. According to the study, vaccine recipients showed no prior SARS-CoV-2 infection and negative nucleocapsid antibodies. The chain recombines TRBV9 with TRBJ2-4; tentative D call: TRBD2 (6 bases). This TCR derives from a human donor who received a COVID-19 vaccine. Sample: CD4+ T cells from PBMCs cultured with HCoV-229E spike peptides, taken before COVID-19 vaccination. CDR3 in amino acids: CASSVGETRGISIQYF. CDR3 nucleotides: TGTGCCAGCAGCGTAGGGGAAACGCGGGGTATCAGCATTCAGTACTTC.